Each of the 18 T cell receptor beta chains below was sequenced from the same sample in a study of blood T cells in healthy people across ages (dated by TCRdb to 2014 to 2015). The library was obtained by 5' RACE. The run used an Illumina HiSeq 2500. A second PCR of about 7 to 12 cycles was run with a J-beta primer mix and a sample-barcoded 5' primer. TCRdb reran the public reads through fastp at Q25 and MiXCR, keeping productive beta chains. All rows with the same CDR3 protein become a single entry with the most common DNA and genes. The sample has about 670,000 distinct CDR3 sequences on record, around 50% of them singletons. 13% of the sample lies in the top ten. What was sequenced was blood. The source of these receptors is a woman at least 80 years old in good health.

The CDR3 here is CASSLRDSSSYGYTF. The CDR3 nucleotides read TGCGCCAGCAGCTTAAGGGACAGCTCTAGCTATGGCTACACCTTC. V gene TRBV5-1 combines with J gene TRBJ1-2, with TRBD1 matching over 7 bases. Germline V lookup: CDR1 SGHRS, CDR2 YFSETQ. Losses at the gene ends were 2 bases for V and 4 bases for J; bases not matched to a gene: 8. This CDR3 is built from 15 residues.

This clonotype was observed at least ten times. This rearrangement joins TRBV4-2 to TRBJ1-4, with 8 nucleotides matching TRBD1. V dropped 4 bases and J dropped 5; count of bases not matched to a gene: 15. This CDR3 contains 18 residues. Per germline, CDR1 LGHNA and CDR2 YNFKEQ. CDR3 loop: CASSRLTGGTGINEKLFF. For the CDR3, the DNA is TGTGCCAGCAGCCGACTCACAGGGGGAACAGGGATCAATGAAAAACTGTTTTTT.

The sample holds many counts of this clonotype. The chain uses TRBV27 and TRBJ2-1, with D hard to call. Looked up from germline, CDR1 is MNHEY and CDR2 is SMNVEV (reference sequence). Trimming stripped 7 bases from V and 9 bases from J, with 13 bases between. This CDR3 has 12 amino acids. CDR3 amino acids: CASNHLGSEQFF. The DNA for the CDR3 is TGTGCCAGCAACCACTTGGGTAGTGAGCAGTTCTTC.

The table lists this clonotype with many counts. The rearrangement joins TRBV6-5 to TRBJ2-7; D is uncertain. The CDR3 spans 14 residues. Trimming took off 0 bases at V and 0 bases at J, with 6 bases between the two ends. The germline V gene has CDR1 MNHEY and CDR2 SVGAGI. The CDR3 loop is CASSYSMGSYEQYF. The CDR3 DNA follows: TGTGCCAGCAGTTACTCGATGGGCTCCTACGAGCAGTACTTC.

This clonotype showed up many times. The chain uses TRBV7-9 and TRBJ2-5; TRBD2 agrees at 8 bases. CDR3 length: 13 amino acids. V lost 7 bases and J lost 1; bases outside the gene matches: 2. Germline loops: CDR1 SEHNR, CDR2 FQNEAQ (reference sequence). For the CDR3, the DNA is TGTGCCAGCACCACTAGCGGCCAAGAGACCCAGTACTTC. Protein: CASTTSGQETQYF. Complete variable domain (other parts from reference TRBV7-9 and TRBJ2-5): DTGVSQNPRHKITKRGQNVTFRCDPISEHNRLYWYRQTLGQGPEFLTYFQNEAQLEKSRLLSDRFSAERPKGSFSTLEIQRTEQGDSAMYLCASTTSGQETQYFGPGTRLLVL.

This clonotype was found many times. The chain joins TRBV5-1 to TRBJ2-7; D ambiguous. The germline V gene has CDR1 SGHRS and CDR2 YFSETQ. This CDR3 is 12 amino acids long. The V end was cut by 4 bases, the J end by 3 bases, with 8 bases between. The CDR3 loop reads CASSKQYYEQYF. CDR3 bases: TGCGCCAGCAGCAAACAGTACTACGAGCAGTACTTC. Variable domain in full (rest from reference TRBV5-1 and TRBJ2-7): KAGVTQTPRYLIKTRGQQVTLSCSPISGHRSVSWYQQTPGQGLQFLFEYFSETQRNKGNFPGRFSGRQFSNSRSEMNVSTLELGDSALYLCASSKQYYEQYFGPGTRLTVT.

The chain joins TRBV30 to TRBJ2-3; D possibly corresponds to TRBD2 (6 bases). CDR3 length equals 13 residues. CDR1 and CDR2 from the germline V gene are GTSNPN and SVGIG (reference sequence). V was trimmed by 4 bases and J by 3 bases, leaving 11 bases between them. CDR3 region: CAWIGGSTDTQYF. CDR3 sequence (DNA): TGTGCCTGGATTGGGGGGAGTACAGATACGCAGTATTTT.

The rearrangement uses TRBV6-2 or TRBV6-3 and TRBJ2-5; 10 bases agree with TRBD2. The V segment lost 2 bases and the J segment 4 bases; nucleotides outside the gene matches: 10. Germline CDR1 and CDR2: MNHEY and SVGEGT. The CDR3 has 17 residues. In DNA, the CDR3 is TGTGCCAGCAGTTACGGTCGGGCTAGCGGGAGTATAGAGACCCAGTACTTC. It codes for CASSYGRASGSIETQYF.

About this clonotype itself: This could be a read error, since a much larger clone is one nucleotide away. The V call is TRBV28, the J call TRBJ1-1; D possibly corresponds to TRBD1 (5 bases). With 5 bases removed from V and 5 bases from J, the gap between germline ends came to 15 bases. Germline V gives CDR1 MDHEN, CDR2 SYDVKM. CDR3 size: 14 residues. The DNA for the CDR3 is TGTGCCAGCAGTGTTGGCAGGGAGGGTACTGAAGCTTTCTTT. The encoded protein is CASSVGREGTEAFF.

The chain has TRBV10-3 and TRBJ1-6; D ambiguous. The germline gives CDR1 ENHRY, CDR2 SYGVKD. The V end lost 5 bases, the J end lost 7 bases, and 15 bases lay between the germline ends. The CDR3 spans 15 residues. CDR3 sequence (DNA): TGTGCCATCAGTTCGGGTGGGCCCCCAAATTCACCCCTCCACTTT. Translated: CAISSGGPPNSPLHF.

This chain uses TRBV29-1 with TRBJ1-2; D uncertain. The CDR3 runs to 11 residues. V lost 7 bases, J lost 9 bases, and 15 bases lay in between. The germline CDR1 and CDR2 sequences are SQVTM and ANQGSEA. CDR3 sequence: CSGRTQERYTF. As DNA, the CDR3 is TGCAGCGGCAGGACCCAAGAACGCTACACCTTC.

The J gene is TRBJ2-5, the V gene TRBV6-1; D unresolved. The CDR3 is 13 residues long. CDR1 and CDR2 from the germline V gene are MNHNS and SASEGT. The V end was cut by 2 bases, the J end by 5 bases, with 9 bases between. The CDR3 DNA reads as TGTGCCAGCAGTGAACCCATCAGGGAGACCCAGTACTTC. Translation: CASSEPIRETQYF.

V and J are TRBV27 and TRBJ2-1, with D unclear. The CDR3 is 9 amino acids. Germline CDR1 and CDR2: MNHEY and SMNVEV (reference sequence). The V end lost 7 bases, the J end lost 14 bases, and 9 bases lay between the germline ends. This CDR3 reads CASTIPKFF. The CDR3 nucleotides read TGTGCCAGCACTATACCTAAGTTCTTC.

This clonotype was picked up many times. The chain couples TRBV28 to TRBJ2-1; D uncertain. CDR3 size: 13 residues. Trimming stripped 3 bases from V and 7 bases from J, with 10 bases between. Germline assignment: CDR1 MDHEN and CDR2 SYDVKM. DNA for the CDR3: TGTGCCAGCAGTTTTGGGATTTGGAATGAGCAGTTCTTC. As protein: CASSFGIWNEQFF.

The rearrangement joins TRBV15 to TRBJ2-3, with TRBD2 matching 8 bases. Germline trimming cut 0 bases from V and 2 bases from J; bases unmatched to any gene: 10. In germline, CDR1 is LNHNV, CDR2 YYDKDF (reference sequence). CDR3 length: 18 residues. The CDR3 nucleotides are TGTGCCACCAGCAGAGAGATTCGGGGGGGCATAACCACAGATACGCAGTATTTT. Its translation: CATSREIRGGITTDTQYF.

The chain uses TRBV28 and TRBJ2-1, with 11 positions matching TRBD2. The J call may be wrong; the DNA end is better matched by TRBJ2-7. The CDR3 is 16 amino acids. The germline V gene encodes CDR1 MDHEN and CDR2 SYDVKM. CDR3 residues: CASRSLAGGSYNEQYF. The DNA of the CDR3 is TGTGCCAGCAGGAGTCTAGCGGGAGGATCCTACAATGAGCAGTACTTC.

There are many counts of this clonotype. The chain uses TRBV7-8 and TRBJ1-5, with a possible D match to TRBD1 (5 bases). The CDR3 runs 16 residues. CDR1 and CDR2 from the germline V gene are SGHVS and FQNEAQ. The V end was cut by 0 bases, the J end by 7 bases, with 16 bases between. CDR3 coding DNA: TGTGCCAGCAGCTTAGCCGGCGGGACTTCAGGACAGCCCCAGCATTTT. As protein: CASSLAGGTSGQPQHF.

Regarding this clonotype: One junction end disagrees with the germline gene, perhaps due to a read error. The V gene is TRBV6-6, the J gene TRBJ2-5; 14 bases match TRBD2. The germline CDR1 and CDR2 sequences are MNHNY and SVGAGI (reference sequence). This CDR3 is 15 amino acids long. CDR3 sequence: CARSGTSGSQETLYF. The CDR3 bases are TGTGCCCGCAGCGGGACTAGCGGGAGCCAAGAGACCCTGTACTTC.